A single T cell receptor beta chain is shown here with its context. Its antigen remains unidentified. The sample comes from a study of Ad26.COV2.S vaccination and SARS-CoV-2 variants. General study results and limits: Measurements of TCR breadth and depth may have given underestimates of the total T cell responses.

The CDR3 has 13 amino acids. Germline CDR1 reads SGHDT; CDR2 reads YYEEEE. V was cut by 2 bases and J by 4 bases, with 10 bases left in between. Treatment: around 19 received Ad26.COV2.S at low or high dose, single or two shots; several received placebo; per-sample allocation not given. Sampling occurred on day 63 after the first vaccine or placebo injection. Clones were read by immunoSEQ multiplex PCR, and TCRdb kept only the in-frame ones, dropping some. Altogether roughly 500,000 clones are present, roughly nine tenths being singletons, with the ten largest covering roughly 13%. The clonotype comes from a person aged 18-60 years who received the Ad26.COV2.S COVID-19 vaccine or a placebo. The specimen was peripheral blood, collected in a trial of Ad26.COV2.S vaccine versus placebo. The chain couples TRBV5-6 to TRBJ2-7, with D perhaps given as TRBD1 or TRBD2 (5 bases each). Written as DNA, the CDR3 is TGTGCCAGCAGCTTTCGGGGACGTTACGAGCAGTACTTC. As protein: CASSFRGRYEQYF.